These T cell receptor beta chains were read from a single sample in a study of T cells after yellow fever vaccination. TCRdb re-called the 5' RACE reads with MiXCR, one entry per CDR3 protein. The sample lists about 50,000 distinct CDR3 sequences, approximately 6.9% occurring once. Sequencing was performed on CD8+ T cells sorted from PBMCs, taken on the day of the first yellow fever vaccination. The source of these receptors is a man aged 18 to 30 who received the YFV17D yellow fever vaccine. Each CDR3 is given with its conserved first and last residue. The D gene is left open where the match is weak. Not every row has a clone size; where given, it reads once, few, many or a size class.

J gene: TRBJ2-3; V gene: TRBV7-8; clone size: few; D gene: NA; CDR3 DNA: TGTGCCAGCAGCGCAGACGGTGGATCTAGCACAGATACGCAGTATTTT; CDR3 protein: CASSADGGSSTDTQYF
J gene: TRBJ2-2; V gene: TRBV6-5; clone size: few; D gene: NA; CDR3 DNA: TGTGCCAGCTTAGGCCCGCGACGGGAGCTGTTTTTT; CDR3 protein: CASLGPRRELFF
J gene: TRBJ2-1; V gene: TRBV5-6; clone size: few; D gene: NA; CDR3 DNA: TGTGCCAGCAGCTTGGATCCTGAGCAGTTCTTC; CDR3 protein: CASSLDPEQFF
J gene: TRBJ2-7; V gene: TRBV27; clone size: NA; D gene: NA; CDR3 DNA: TGTGCCAGCAGCCCCTCTGGAGGACCTATCTCCTACGAGCAGTACTTC; CDR3 protein: CASSPSGGPISYEQYF
J gene: TRBJ2-1; V gene: TRBV29-1; clone size: many; D gene: NA; CDR3 DNA: TGCAGCGTTGTGGGCGTTGAGCAGTTCTTC; CDR3 protein: CSVVGVEQFF
J gene: TRBJ2-1; V gene: TRBV19; clone size: many; D gene: NA; CDR3 DNA: TGTGCCAGTAGCACGGACGACTCCTACAATGAGCAGTTCTTC; CDR3 protein: CASSTDDSYNEQFF
J gene: TRBJ2-3; V gene: TRBV9; clone size: few; D gene: TRBD1; CDR3 DNA: TGTGCCAGCAGCGTTCAGGGGGCTGGAGATACGCAGTATTTT; CDR3 protein: CASSVQGAGDTQYF
J gene: TRBJ1-6; V gene: TRBV7-2; clone size: few; D gene: TRBD1; CDR3 DNA: TGTGCCAGCAGCTTTGGGGCAGGGGGGAGGAATTCACCCCTCCACTTT; CDR3 protein: CASSFGAGGRNSPLHF
J gene: TRBJ2-3; V gene: TRBV29-1; clone size: many; D gene: TRBD2; CDR3 DNA: TGCAGCGCAGATAGCGGGGGGATAACCACAGATACGCAGTATTTT; CDR3 protein: CSADSGGITTDTQYF
J gene: TRBJ2-5; V gene: TRBV14; clone size: few; D gene: TRBD1; CDR3 DNA: TGTGCCAGCAGCCACCCTCACTCAGGGGGCAAGGAGACCCAGTACTTC; CDR3 protein: CASSHPHSGGKETQYF
J gene: TRBJ2-3; V gene: TRBV6-5; clone size: many; D gene: NA; CDR3 DNA: TGTGCCAGCAGTTCCCTCGTGGTTACAGATACGCAGTATTTT; CDR3 protein: CASSSLVVTDTQYF
J gene: TRBJ2-7; V gene: TRBV7-9; clone size: many; D gene: NA; CDR3 DNA: TGTGCCAGCAGCTTGAATGGCTACGAGCAGTACTTC; CDR3 protein: CASSLNGYEQYF
J gene: TRBJ2-5; V gene: TRBV27; clone size: many; D gene: NA; CDR3 DNA: TGTGCCAGCAGTTCCCCCGACTGGGGCCAAGAGACCCAGTACTTC; CDR3 protein: CASSSPDWGQETQYF
J gene: TRBJ2-1; V gene: TRBV29-1; clone size: NA; D gene: NA; CDR3 DNA: TGCAGCGTTCCCCCAGATGACAATGAGCAGTTCTTC; CDR3 protein: CSVPPDDNEQFF
J gene: TRBJ2-1; V gene: TRBV5-5; clone size: many; D gene: NA; CDR3 DNA: TGTGCCAGCAGCTTGAGCGACTCCTACAATGAGCAGTTCTTC; CDR3 protein: CASSLSDSYNEQFF
J gene: TRBJ2-1; V gene: TRBV27; clone size: few; D gene: TRBD1; CDR3 DNA: TGTGCCAGCAGTTTGGGGACAGGGGTGGGCAATGAGCAGTTCTTC; CDR3 protein: CASSLGTGVGNEQFF
J gene: TRBJ1-2; V gene: TRBV29-1; clone size: NA; D gene: NA; CDR3 DNA: TGCAGCGTTGTTGATCGGTTCTATGGCTACACCTTC; CDR3 protein: CSVVDRFYGYTF
J gene: TRBJ1-5; V gene: TRBV4-1; clone size: NA; D gene: NA; CDR3 DNA: TGCGCCAGCAGCCTTAGGGCAGGGTTTGGCAATCAGCCCCAGCATTTT; CDR3 protein: CASSLRAGFGNQPQHF
J gene: TRBJ2-2; V gene: TRBV4-1; clone size: few; D gene: NA; CDR3 DNA: TGCGCCAGCAGCCAAGACCCACCACACGGGGTCCACTTTAACACCGGGGAGCTGTTTTTT; CDR3 protein: CASSQDPPHGVHFNTGELFF
J gene: TRBJ2-5; V gene: TRBV13; clone size: NA; D gene: TRBD2; CDR3 DNA: TGTGCCAGCAGCCTACTCCTAGCGGGGGGAGGAGAGACCCAGTACTTC; CDR3 protein: CASSLLLAGGGETQYF
J gene: TRBJ1-6; V gene: TRBV11-2; clone size: NA; D gene: TRBD1; CDR3 DNA: TGTGCCAGCAGCTCGGAACGGACAGGGAAGCTTCCCTATAATTCACCCCTCCACTTT; CDR3 protein: CASSSERTGKLPYNSPLHF
J gene: TRBJ1-1; V gene: TRBV6-6; clone size: few; D gene: NA; CDR3 DNA: TGTGCCAGCAGTCAGGGATACACTGAAGCTTTCTTT; CDR3 protein: CASSQGYTEAFF
J gene: TRBJ2-1; V gene: TRBV6-2/TRBV6-3; clone size: NA; D gene: TRBD2; CDR3 DNA: TGTGCCAGCAGTTACACTGCTAGCGGGGTCAATGAGCAGTTCTTC; CDR3 protein: CASSYTASGVNEQFF
J gene: TRBJ2-1; V gene: TRBV29-1; clone size: NA; D gene: NA; CDR3 DNA: TGCAGTAGCACCTCCTACAATGAGCAGTTCTTC; CDR3 protein: CSSTSYNEQFF
J gene: TRBJ1-5; V gene: TRBV6-2/TRBV6-3; clone size: NA; D gene: NA; CDR3 DNA: TGTGCCAGCAGTTACGCAGTTCAGCCCCAGCATTTT; CDR3 protein: CASSYAVQPQHF
J gene: TRBJ1-2; V gene: TRBV4-2; clone size: many; D gene: NA; CDR3 DNA: TGTGCCAGCAGCCAAAGTATCGATGGCTACACCTTC; CDR3 protein: CASSQSIDGYTF
J gene: TRBJ1-1; V gene: TRBV19; clone size: many; D gene: NA; CDR3 DNA: TGTGCCAGTAGAGCAGGGATCACTGAAGCTTTCTTT; CDR3 protein: CASRAGITEAFF
J gene: TRBJ2-1; V gene: TRBV29-1; clone size: few; D gene: NA; CDR3 DNA: TGCAGCGTTGAAGATGCCTACGGGACTCACACGGAGGGGGAGCAGTTCTTC; CDR3 protein: CSVEDAYGTHTEGEQFF
J gene: TRBJ2-2; V gene: TRBV7-9; clone size: many; D gene: TRBD1; CDR3 DNA: TGTGCCAGCAGCTTCAGGCACAGGGGCAACACCGGGGAGCTGTTTTTT; CDR3 protein: CASSFRHRGNTGELFF
J gene: TRBJ1-2; V gene: TRBV4-2; clone size: few; D gene: NA; CDR3 DNA: TGTGCCAGCAGCCACCGGGGGGTGGTGAACTATGGCTACACCTTC; CDR3 protein: CASSHRGVVNYGYTF
J gene: TRBJ2-1; V gene: TRBV3-1; clone size: NA; D gene: TRBD2; CDR3 DNA: TGTGCCAGCAGCCAACGACTAGCGGGGGCGACCTACAATGAGCAGTTCTTC; CDR3 protein: CASSQRLAGATYNEQFF
J gene: TRBJ2-3; V gene: TRBV6-1; clone size: many; D gene: TRBD1; CDR3 DNA: TGTGCCAGCAGTCAGACAGGGGGGCAATCCGATACGCAGTATTTT; CDR3 protein: CASSQTGGQSDTQYF
J gene: TRBJ2-1; V gene: TRBV27; clone size: many; D gene: TRBD2; CDR3 DNA: TGTGCCAGCAGTTCGGGGACTAGCGGGGGCGGGGAGCAGTTCTTC; CDR3 protein: CASSSGTSGGGEQFF
J gene: TRBJ2-1; V gene: TRBV7-2; clone size: NA; D gene: TRBD2; CDR3 DNA: TGTGCCAGCAGCTCTAGCGGAACCTACAATGAGCAGTTCTTC; CDR3 protein: CASSSSGTYNEQFF
J gene: TRBJ2-1; V gene: TRBV4-1; clone size: many; D gene: NA; CDR3 DNA: TGCGCCAGCAGCCAAGCCAGAGACAATGAGCAGTTCTTC; CDR3 protein: CASSQARDNEQFF
J gene: TRBJ2-3; V gene: TRBV20-1; clone size: many; D gene: NA; CDR3 DNA: TGCAGTGCCATCACAGATACGCAGTATTTT; CDR3 protein: CSAITDTQYF
J gene: TRBJ2-7; V gene: TRBV12-5; clone size: NA; D gene: NA; CDR3 DNA: TGTGCTAGTGGTTTGACGGCATCTCATCCTTACGAGCAGTACTTC; CDR3 protein: CASGLTASHPYEQYF
J gene: TRBJ2-7; V gene: TRBV4-1; clone size: NA; D gene: NA; CDR3 DNA: TGCGCCAGCAGCCCCCACTACCGTGGGAGCGAGCAGTACTTC; CDR3 protein: CASSPHYRGSEQYF
J gene: TRBJ1-3; V gene: TRBV4-1; clone size: few; D gene: NA; CDR3 DNA: TGCGCCAGCAGCCAAGTGGACGTTCCAGGACGGGGAAACACCATATATTTT; CDR3 protein: CASSQVDVPGRGNTIYF
J gene: TRBJ1-5; V gene: TRBV6-2/TRBV6-3; clone size: NA; D gene: NA; CDR3 DNA: TGTGCCAGCACCACGGTCCCGTCTTCGCAGCCCCAGCATTTT; CDR3 protein: CASTTVPSSQPQHF
J gene: TRBJ2-5; V gene: TRBV12-3/TRBV12-4; clone size: NA; D gene: NA; CDR3 DNA: TGTGCCAGCAACTGGGGGCCCCCGCAAGAGACCCAGTACTTC; CDR3 protein: CASNWGPPQETQYF
J gene: TRBJ1-4; V gene: TRBV18; clone size: many; D gene: NA; CDR3 DNA: TGTGCCAGCTCACCTAGCCCGGGGACTAGTGAAAAACTGTTTTTT; CDR3 protein: CASSPSPGTSEKLFF
J gene: TRBJ2-3; V gene: TRBV10-2; clone size: few; D gene: NA; CDR3 DNA: TGCGCCAGCAGTGAGGTGGGCGGGGGCACAGATACGCAGTATTTT; CDR3 protein: CASSEVGGGTDTQYF
J gene: TRBJ2-2; V gene: TRBV11-2; clone size: few; D gene: TRBD1; CDR3 DNA: TGTGTTTGGGGCACAGGGGGATACGGGGAGCTGTTTTTT; CDR3 protein: CVWGTGGYGELFF
J gene: TRBJ2-3; V gene: TRBV7-9; clone size: few; D gene: NA; CDR3 DNA: TGTGCCAGCAGTTCGGGGGAAGGAGATACGCAGTATTTT; CDR3 protein: CASSSGEGDTQYF
J gene: TRBJ2-3; V gene: TRBV9; clone size: once; D gene: NA; CDR3 DNA: TGTGTCAGCAGCGTAGCTCCCGGAGGGGGGTACACTAGCACAGATACGCAGTATTTT; CDR3 protein: CVSSVAPGGGYTSTDTQYF
J gene: TRBJ2-5; V gene: TRBV20-1; clone size: many; D gene: NA; CDR3 DNA: TGCAGTGCAAAGGCGGGGTTGGAGACCCAGTACTTC; CDR3 protein: CSAKAGLETQYF
J gene: TRBJ1-4; V gene: TRBV4-1; clone size: few; D gene: TRBD1; CDR3 DNA: TGCGCCAGCAGCCTCGACAGGGCAACTAATGAAAAACTGTTTTTT; CDR3 protein: CASSLDRATNEKLFF
J gene: TRBJ2-1; V gene: TRBV12-3/TRBV12-4; clone size: many; D gene: NA; CDR3 DNA: TGTGCCAGCAGTTCGAACATAAATGAGCAGTTCTTC; CDR3 protein: CASSSNINEQFF
J gene: TRBJ2-5; V gene: TRBV7-3; clone size: NA; D gene: TRBD2; CDR3 DNA: TGTGCCGGCAGCCCGCGACTAGCGGGGGGGCGACAAGAGACCCAGTACTTC; CDR3 protein: CAGSPRLAGGRQETQYF
J gene: TRBJ2-2; V gene: TRBV9; clone size: NA; D gene: TRBD2; CDR3 DNA: TGTGCCAGCAGCGTAGACAGCGGGGGGCCCACCGGGGAGCTGTTTTTT; CDR3 protein: CASSVDSGGPTGELFF
J gene: TRBJ2-5; V gene: TRBV7-8; clone size: few; D gene: NA; CDR3 DNA: TGTGCCAGCAGCTCACTAGGAAGGCACGAGACCCAGTACTTC; CDR3 protein: CASSSLGRHETQYF
J gene: TRBJ1-2; V gene: TRBV12-3/TRBV12-4; clone size: few; D gene: NA; CDR3 DNA: TGTGCCAGCAGTATAGGGGAGCTGGGCTACACCTTC; CDR3 protein: CASSIGELGYTF
J gene: TRBJ1-6; V gene: TRBV4-3; clone size: NA; D gene: NA; CDR3 DNA: TGCGCCAGCAGCCAAGAGAGCATTTCACCCCTCCACTTT; CDR3 protein: CASSQESISPLHF
J gene: TRBJ1-4; V gene: TRBV6-5; clone size: NA; D gene: TRBD1; CDR3 DNA: TGTGCCAGCAGTTCGCTCCAGGGGGCTGGGGAAAAACTGTTTTTT; CDR3 protein: CASSSLQGAGEKLFF